A selection of T cell receptor beta chains follows, all from one sample in a study of shared T cell receptors in the human thymus. Here immunoSEQ multiplex PCR was the method, and the copy in TCRdb shows in-frame clones only, minus some. This table has about 540,000 clones, around 82% appearing once. These sequences were also reported in another study, on human thymus T cells.

Specimen: thymocytes. Every receptor here comes from a boy under two years old with a congenital heart defect. Each CDR3 is given with its conserved first and last residue. Fields, in order: D gene, J gene, V gene, clone size, CDR3 protein, CDR3 DNA. A D gene is named only where the DNA matches it firmly. Not all rows give a size; the values are once, few, many and, for expanded clones, a class.

d_gene: .; j_gene: TRBJ1-6; v_gene: TRBV4-3; abundance: .; CDR3aa: CASSQDTEQGSSPLHF; CDR3nt: TGCGCCAGCAGCCAAGATACAGAACAGGGCTCTTCACCCCTCCACTTT
d_gene: .; j_gene: TRBJ1-1; v_gene: TRBV6-4; abundance: .; CDR3aa: CASSATAGSFTEAFF; CDR3nt: TGTGCCAGCAGTGCCACGGCTGGGAGCTTCACTGAAGCTTTCTTT
d_gene: TRBD1; j_gene: TRBJ1-1; v_gene: TRBV27; abundance: .; CDR3aa: CASSTGGYDTEAFF; CDR3nt: TGTGCCAGCAGCACAGGGGGCTACGACACTGAAGCTTTCTTT
d_gene: .; j_gene: TRBJ2-7; v_gene: TRBV11-2; abundance: .; CDR3aa: CASSLAFSPERLYEQYF; CDR3nt: TGTGCCAGCAGCTTAGCCTTTTCCCCCGAGCGACTTTACGAGCAGTACTTC
d_gene: TRBD2; j_gene: TRBJ2-7; v_gene: TRBV5-8; abundance: once; CDR3aa: CASNLTSANSYEQYF; CDR3nt: TGTGCCAGCAACCTGACTAGCGCAAACTCCTACGAGCAGTACTTC
d_gene: .; j_gene: TRBJ2-1; v_gene: TRBV5-1; abundance: .; CDR3aa: CASSLGQGTYNEQFF; CDR3nt: TGCGCCAGCAGCTTGGGGCAGGGAACCTACAATGAGCAGTTCTTC
d_gene: .; j_gene: TRBJ1-1; v_gene: TRBV28; abundance: .; CDR3aa: CASSLFSRGEGEAFF; CDR3nt: TGTGCCAGCAGTTTATTTTCCCGGGGGGAAGGGGAAGCTTTCTTT
d_gene: TRBD2; j_gene: TRBJ2-3; v_gene: TRBV2; abundance: .; CDR3aa: CASSELPLAGITDTQYF; CDR3nt: TGTGCCAGCAGTGAGCTGCCACTAGCGGGTATCACAGATACGCAGTATTTT
d_gene: .; j_gene: TRBJ2-7; v_gene: TRBV7-9; abundance: .; CDR3aa: CASSLPAVDEQYF; CDR3nt: TGTGCCAGCAGCCTCCCGGCGGTTGACGAGCAGTACTTC
d_gene: .; j_gene: TRBJ2-2; v_gene: TRBV6-1; abundance: .; CDR3aa: CASSEYWGREVGELFF; CDR3nt: TGTGCCAGCAGTGAGTACTGGGGGCGCGAGGTCGGGGAGCTGTTTTTT
d_gene: TRBD2; j_gene: TRBJ2-4; v_gene: TRBV14; abundance: once; CDR3aa: CASSQVVGLGGLAGWENIQYF; CDR3nt: TGTGCCAGCAGCCAAGTTGTGGGACTAGGGGGACTAGCGGGCTGGGAGAACATTCAGTACTTC
d_gene: TRBD2; j_gene: TRBJ2-7; v_gene: TRBV5-4; abundance: .; CDR3aa: CASSHAGGPTHEQYF; CDR3nt: TGTGCCAGCAGCCATGCGGGAGGGCCAACCCACGAGCAGTACTTC
d_gene: TRBD1; j_gene: TRBJ1-2; v_gene: TRBV11-2; abundance: .; CDR3aa: CASSPKYPGQGVKGYTF; CDR3nt: TGTGCCAGCAGCCCCAAATATCCGGGACAGGGGGTAAAGGGCTACACCTTC
d_gene: TRBD2; j_gene: TRBJ2-3; v_gene: TRBV5-4; abundance: .; CDR3aa: CASSPLAGGPTDTQYF; CDR3nt: TGTGCCAGCAGCCCTCTAGCGGGAGGGCCCACAGATACGCAGTATTTT
d_gene: TRBD1; j_gene: TRBJ1-1; v_gene: TRBV27; abundance: .; CDR3aa: CASRTTRQGRNTEAFF; CDR3nt: TGTGCCAGCAGAACTACACGACAGGGGAGGAACACTGAAGCTTTCTTT
d_gene: TRBD2; j_gene: TRBJ2-2; v_gene: TRBV6-1; abundance: once; CDR3aa: CRKGCSGSTGELFF; CDR3nt: TGTCGTAAGGGGTGTAGCGGGAGCACCGGGGAGCTGTTTTTT
d_gene: .; j_gene: TRBJ1-2; v_gene: TRBV5-6; abundance: .; CDR3aa: CASSCERGGYTF; CDR3nt: TGTGCCAGCAGCTGCGAGCGGGGCGGCTACACCTTC
d_gene: .; j_gene: TRBJ1-2; v_gene: TRBV5-1; abundance: .; CDR3aa: CASSLRGTGVSYGYTF; CDR3nt: TGCGCCAGCAGCTTGAGGGGTACGGGAGTTAGCTATGGCTACACCTTC
d_gene: TRBD1; j_gene: TRBJ1-1; v_gene: TRBV10-3; abundance: .; CDR3aa: CAIRTGTENTEAFF; CDR3nt: TGTGCCATCAGGACCGGGACAGAGAACACTGAAGCTTTCTTT
d_gene: .; j_gene: TRBJ2-7; v_gene: TRBV10-2; abundance: few; CDR3aa: CASSIVLQGTYEQYF; CDR3nt: TGCGCCAGCAGTATAGTTTTACAGGGAACCTACGAGCAGTACTTC
d_gene: TRBD2; j_gene: TRBJ2-7; v_gene: TRBV5-6; abundance: .; CDR3aa: CASSLGIAGASYEQYF; CDR3nt: TGTGCCAGCAGCTTGGGGATAGCGGGAGCCTCCTACGAGCAGTACTTC
d_gene: TRBD1; j_gene: TRBJ2-7; v_gene: TRBV28; abundance: .; CDR3aa: CASSFNRGPLPYEQYF; CDR3nt: TGTGCCAGCAGTTTCAACAGGGGACCGCTCCCCTACGAGCAGTACTTC
d_gene: TRBD2; j_gene: TRBJ2-5; v_gene: TRBV7-2; abundance: .; CDR3aa: CASSLVGSGSKETQYF; CDR3nt: TGTGCCAGCAGCTTAGTAGGTAGCGGGAGTAAAGAGACCCAGTACTTC
d_gene: .; j_gene: TRBJ1-3; v_gene: TRBV11-3; abundance: .; CDR3aa: CASSPQEVYSGNTIYF; CDR3nt: TGTGCCAGCAGCCCACAAGAGGTTTACTCTGGAAACACCATATATTTT
d_gene: TRBD2; j_gene: TRBJ2-7; v_gene: TRBV13; abundance: .; CDR3aa: CASSPETRGGRIDEQYF; CDR3nt: TGTGCCAGCAGCCCTGAGACCCGAGGCGGGAGAATCGACGAGCAGTACTTC